Many counts were recorded for the clone carrying this T cell receptor (beta chain). This sample is drawn from a study of T-cell reconstitution after alpha-beta-depleted transplantation in children. CDR3 size: 13 residues. Trimming cost V 6 bases and J 5 bases; bases outside gene matches: 3. Germline assignment: CDR1 LGHNT and CDR2 FRNRAP. TCRbeta library preparation incorporated unique molecular identifiers. TCRdb passed the PCR reads through MiXCR, listing each CDR3 protein once. The sample yields around 680,000 distinct CDR3 sequences, about 15% seen once. The sequencing here drew on PBMCs from the stem cell graft donor, taken from the stem cell graft. This sequence was found in a human donor who donated a stem cell graft to a child with acute myeloid leukemia. The chain links TRBV12-5 to TRBJ1-1, with 10 nucleotides matching TRBD1. The CDR3 protein is CASGTGGWTEAFF. The CDR3 DNA reads TGTGCTAGTGGGACAGGGGGCTGGACTGAAGCTTTCTTT.